This is a list of T cell receptor beta chains from one sample in a study of blood T cell repertoires in COVID-19. Using immunoSEQ multiplex PCR, the repertoire was profiled, and TCRdb retains in-frame clones only, with some absent. In the table there are 100,000 to 150,000 clones, over 60% of which are singletons. The sample taken for sequencing was peripheral blood. These receptors were taken from a woman between 65 and 79 years old with acute or convalescent COVID-19. CDR3s include the opening cysteine and the closing phenylalanine or tryptophan. Fields, in order: clone size, J gene, V gene, D gene, CDR3 protein, CDR3 DNA. The D gene is left open where the match is weak. Clone size is not always given. Where it is, it says once, few, many or a class for expanded clones.

few	TRBJ1-6	TRBV4-3	.	CASSPRQNSPLHF	TGCGCCAGCAGCCCTAGACAGAATTCACCCCTCCACTTT
.	TRBJ1-5	TRBV27	.	CASSLGKDIGNQLQHF	TGTGCCAGCAGTTTAGGGAAGGACATTGGGAATCAGCTCCAGCATTTT
.	TRBJ2-1	TRBV2	TRBD2	CASSVLAGGFSEQFF	TGTGCCAGCAGTGTACTAGCGGGGGGTTTTAGTGAGCAGTTCTTC
.	TRBJ1-1	TRBV6-6	TRBD1	CASSYPGGNTEAFF	TGTGCCAGCAGTTACCCAGGGGGTAACACTGAAGCTTTCTTT
.	TRBJ1-5	TRBV19	TRBD1	CASSLRGQGSNQPQHF	TGTGCCAGTAGTCTTCGAGGACAGGGGAGCAATCAGCCCCAGCATTTT
.	TRBJ1-1	TRBV7-2	.	CASSLVRTEAFF	TGTGCCAGCAGCTTGGTACGGACTGAAGCTTTCTTT
.	TRBJ2-2	TRBV30	TRBD1	CAWTGQGARNTGELFF	TGTGCCTGGACGGGACAGGGGGCGAGGAACACCGGGGAGCTGTTTTTT
.	TRBJ2-1	TRBV12-3/TRBV12-4	.	CASSFSGREQFF	TGTGCCAGCAGTTTCTCAGGCCGCGAGCAGTTCTTC
few	TRBJ1-4	TRBV5-8	.	CASSPRTVGLNEKLFF	TGTGCCAGCAGTCCCCGGACTGTAGGCTTAAATGAAAAACTGTTTTTT
.	TRBJ1-2	TRBV2	TRBD1	CASTIFGQGAGGYTF	TGTGCCAGCACTATATTCGGACAGGGGGCAGGTGGCTACACCTTC
.	TRBJ2-2	TRBV18	TRBD2	CASSPLGGGKNTGELFF	TGTGCCAGCTCACCGTTAGGCGGGGGGAAGAACACCGGGGAGCTGTTTTTT
.	TRBJ2-1	TRBV6-2/TRBV6-3	TRBD2	CASSQRGLAGGYYNEQFF	TGTGCCAGCAGCCAAAGGGGACTAGCGGGGGGGTACTACAATGAGCAGTTCTTC
.	TRBJ2-5	TRBV7-2	TRBD2	CASSHSGGTQETQYF	TGTGCCAGCAGCCACAGCGGGGGGACTCAAGAGACCCAGTACTTC
few	TRBJ2-7	TRBV7-2	.	CASSLGSYEQYF	TGTGCCAGCAGCCTCGGCTCCTACGAGCAGTACTTC
once	TRBJ2-7	TRBV11-2	.	CASSLDLYTYEQYF	TGTGCCAGCAGCTTAGATCTGTATACCTACGAGCAGTACTTC
many	TRBJ2-2	TRBV5-6	.	CASSLQGVRTGELFF	TGTGCCAGCAGTCTACAGGGAGTAAGGACCGGGGAGCTGTTTTTT
once	TRBJ2-1	TRBV28	TRBD2	CASSSTGGRGHNEQFF	TGTGCCAGCAGTTCCACTGGGGGGAGGGGACACAATGAGCAGTTCTTC
few	TRBJ2-1	TRBV7-2	.	CASTPASSSYNEQFF	TGTGCCAGCACCCCAGCGAGCAGCTCCTACAATGAGCAGTTCTTC
few	TRBJ2-3	TRBV5-4	TRBD2	CASSLRTSGSTDTQYF	TGTGCCAGCAGCTTGCGGACTAGCGGGAGCACAGATACGCAGTATTTT
.	TRBJ1-4	TRBV7-9	TRBD1	CASSPTGQSNEKLFF	TGTGCCAGCAGCCCCACGGGACAGTCTAATGAAAAACTGTTTTTT
.	TRBJ2-2	TRBV3-1/TRBV3-2	TRBD1	CASSQVLGGEYTGELFF	TGTGCCAGCAGCCAAGTGTTAGGGGGCGAGTACACCGGGGAGCTGTTTTTT
.	TRBJ2-5	TRBV4-3	.	CASSQDTEVETQYF	TGCGCCAGCAGCCAAGATACCGAGGTGGAGACCCAGTACTTC
.	TRBJ2-7	TRBV2	.	CASRQGQSYEQYF	TGTGCCAGCAGACAAGGACAGTCCTACGAGCAGTACTTC
.	TRBJ2-7	TRBV2	TRBD2	CASTGTSGMGEQYF	TGTGCCAGCACGGGGACTAGCGGGATGGGAGAGCAGTACTTC
once	TRBJ2-7	TRBV5-1	.	CASSLGSGSPREQYF	TGCGCCAGCAGCTTGGGGTCGGGATCGCCTAGAGAGCAGTACTTC
.	TRBJ2-3	TRBV13	TRBD1	CASSSQTGVTQYF	TGTGCCAGCAGCTCCCAAACAGGGGTTACGCAGTATTTT
many	TRBJ2-2	TRBV9	.	CASSAKGTSSSTGELFF	TGTGCCAGCAGCGCCAAGGGCACTAGTTCGAGCACCGGGGAGCTGTTTTTT
.	TRBJ1-2	TRBV27	TRBD1	CASSSGTGAYGYTF	TGTGCCAGCAGCTCCGGGACAGGGGCGTATGGCTACACCTTC
.	TRBJ2-5	TRBV5-5	TRBD1	CASTRTGAKETQYF	TGTGCCAGCACCAGGACAGGGGCAAAGGAGACCCAGTACTTC
.	TRBJ2-3	TRBV18	.	CASSPFQSYDTQYF	TGTGCCAGCTCACCCTTCCAGTCGTACGATACGCAGTATTTT
once	TRBJ2-1	TRBV18	.	CASSAPTGEQFF	TGTGCCAGCTCAGCTCCTACAGGGGAGCAGTTCTTC
.	TRBJ1-2	TRBV29-1	TRBD1	CSVENWDRGRWRYGYTF	TGCAGCGTTGAAAACTGGGACAGGGGGCGGTGGCGCTATGGCTACACCTTC
.	TRBJ2-7	TRBV10-1	.	CASSPVAGPYEQYF	TGCGCCAGCAGTCCGGTTGCGGGGCCCTACGAGCAGTACTTC
.	TRBJ1-1	TRBV18	TRBD1	CASSPNHGQGWTEAFF	TGTGCCAGCTCACCAAACCACGGACAGGGTTGGACTGAAGCTTTCTTT
.	TRBJ2-7	TRBV6-5	.	CASSRQVSYEQYF	TGTGCCAGCAGCCGACAGGTCTCCTACGAGCAGTACTTC
.	TRBJ1-2	TRBV30	.	CAWSAPGRVPSGYTF	TGTGCCTGGAGCGCCCCAGGCAGGGTACCGAGTGGCTACACCTTC
few	TRBJ1-6	TRBV11-2	.	CASQLGNSPLHF	TGTGCCAGCCAGCTAGGTAATTCACCCCTCCACTTT
.	TRBJ2-5	TRBV5-5	.	CASSLGLAASQETQYF	TGTGCCAGCAGCTTGGGGTTAGCGGCGAGCCAAGAGACCCAGTACTTC
once	TRBJ2-5	TRBV7-8	TRBD2	CASSPGGWETQYF	TGTGCCAGCAGCCCGGGGGGTTGGGAGACCCAGTACTTC
.	TRBJ1-5	TRBV6-6	.	CASSYGQSNQPQHF	TGTGCCAGCAGTTACGGACAGAGCAATCAGCCCCAGCATTTT
.	TRBJ2-5	TRBV6-6	TRBD1	CASSSGQLQETQYF	TGTGCCAGCAGCTCGGGACAGCTCCAAGAGACCCAGTACTTC
few	TRBJ2-5	TRBV12-3/TRBV12-4	.	CASSGLMETQYF	TGTGCCAGCAGTGGCCTCATGGAGACCCAGTACTTC
few	TRBJ2-7	TRBV27	TRBD2	CATNRLAVPYEQYF	TGTGCCACCAACCGACTAGCGGTCCCCTACGAGCAGTACTTC
.	TRBJ2-1	TRBV5-4	.	CASQRDFSYNEQFF	TGTGCCAGCCAACGGGATTTCTCCTACAATGAGCAGTTCTTC